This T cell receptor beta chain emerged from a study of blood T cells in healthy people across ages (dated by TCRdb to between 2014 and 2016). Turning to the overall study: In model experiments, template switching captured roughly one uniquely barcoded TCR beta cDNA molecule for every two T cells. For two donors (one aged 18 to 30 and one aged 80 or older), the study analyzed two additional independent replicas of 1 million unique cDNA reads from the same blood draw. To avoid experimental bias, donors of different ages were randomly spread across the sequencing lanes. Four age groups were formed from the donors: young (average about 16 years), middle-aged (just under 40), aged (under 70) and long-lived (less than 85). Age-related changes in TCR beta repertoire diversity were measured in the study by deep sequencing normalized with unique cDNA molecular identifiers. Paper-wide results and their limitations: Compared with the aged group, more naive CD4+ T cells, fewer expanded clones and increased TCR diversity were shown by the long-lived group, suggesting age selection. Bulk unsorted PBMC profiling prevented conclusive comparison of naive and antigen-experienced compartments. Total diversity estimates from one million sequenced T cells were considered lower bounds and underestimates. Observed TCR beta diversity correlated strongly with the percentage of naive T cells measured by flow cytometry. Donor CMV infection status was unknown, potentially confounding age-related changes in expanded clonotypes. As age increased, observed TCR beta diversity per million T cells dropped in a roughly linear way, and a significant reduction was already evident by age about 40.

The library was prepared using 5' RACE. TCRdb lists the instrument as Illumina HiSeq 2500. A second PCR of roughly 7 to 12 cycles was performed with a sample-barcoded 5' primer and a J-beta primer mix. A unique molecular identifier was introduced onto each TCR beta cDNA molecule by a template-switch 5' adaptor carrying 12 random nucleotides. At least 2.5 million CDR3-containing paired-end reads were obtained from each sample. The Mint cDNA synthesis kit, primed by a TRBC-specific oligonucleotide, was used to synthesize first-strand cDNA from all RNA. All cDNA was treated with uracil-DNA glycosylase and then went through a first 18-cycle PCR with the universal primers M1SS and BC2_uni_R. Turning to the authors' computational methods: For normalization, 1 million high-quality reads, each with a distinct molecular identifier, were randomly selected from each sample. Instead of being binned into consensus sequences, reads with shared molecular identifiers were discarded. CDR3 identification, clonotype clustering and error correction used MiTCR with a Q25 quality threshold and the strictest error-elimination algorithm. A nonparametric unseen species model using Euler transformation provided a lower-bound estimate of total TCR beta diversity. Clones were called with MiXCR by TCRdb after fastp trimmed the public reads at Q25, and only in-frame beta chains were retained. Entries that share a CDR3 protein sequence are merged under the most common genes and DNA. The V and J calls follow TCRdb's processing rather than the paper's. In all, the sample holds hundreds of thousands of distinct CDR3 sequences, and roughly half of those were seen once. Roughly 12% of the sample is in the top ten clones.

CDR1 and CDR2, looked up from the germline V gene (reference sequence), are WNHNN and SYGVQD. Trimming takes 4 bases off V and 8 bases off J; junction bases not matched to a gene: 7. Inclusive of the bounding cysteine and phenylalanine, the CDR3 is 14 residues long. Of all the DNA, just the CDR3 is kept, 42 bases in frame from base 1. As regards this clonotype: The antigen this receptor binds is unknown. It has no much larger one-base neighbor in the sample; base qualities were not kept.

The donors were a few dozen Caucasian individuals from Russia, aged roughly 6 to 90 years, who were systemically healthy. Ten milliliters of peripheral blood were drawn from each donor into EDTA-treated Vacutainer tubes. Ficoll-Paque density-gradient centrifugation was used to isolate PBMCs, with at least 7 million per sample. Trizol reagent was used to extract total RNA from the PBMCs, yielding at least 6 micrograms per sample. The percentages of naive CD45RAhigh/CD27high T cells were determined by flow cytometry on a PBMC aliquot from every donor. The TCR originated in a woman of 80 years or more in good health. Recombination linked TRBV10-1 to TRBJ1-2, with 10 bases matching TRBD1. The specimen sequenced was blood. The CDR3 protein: CASSAGQGDGGYTF. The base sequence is TGCGCCAGCAGTGCTGGACAGGGGGACGGCGGCTACACCTTC.